This TCR beta chain was identified in a study of T cell repertoires in cytomegalovirus infection. Study-level information: Well-studied HLA-B-restricted epitopes and recently identified HLA-C-restricted epitopes of CMV were both used in the study. From public TCR beta signatures came an indication of both CMV infection and matching HLA type.

General study points: HLA-C-restricted TCR beta clonotypes specific for CMV led the ex vivo response. CMV carriers having the relevant HLA were flagged by cumulative public TCR beta family frequency.

TCRdb passed the reads through MiXCR, listing each CDR3 protein once. The sample has tens of thousands of distinct CDR3 sequences, around 19% seen once. About this clonotype: Its target is not known.

Germline V CDR1 and CDR2: SGHVS, FQNEAQ. V lost 5 bases to trimming and J lost 0 bases, with 17 bases between them. The CDR3 extends over 17 amino acids. The rearrangement joins TRBV7-8 to TRBJ1-3; the D is unclear. The TCR sequence derives from a human donor in good health (CMV status not recorded). Some clones in this sample may be carry-over from other donors' samples. Sequences were derived from CD8+ T cells from cultured PBMCs, sampled from culture after CMV antigen stimulation. CDR3 nucleotide sequence: TGTGCCAGCAGCGGCTTTGTCATCCCGAGCTCTGGAAACACCATATATTTT. The encoded protein is CASSGFVIPSSGNTIYF.